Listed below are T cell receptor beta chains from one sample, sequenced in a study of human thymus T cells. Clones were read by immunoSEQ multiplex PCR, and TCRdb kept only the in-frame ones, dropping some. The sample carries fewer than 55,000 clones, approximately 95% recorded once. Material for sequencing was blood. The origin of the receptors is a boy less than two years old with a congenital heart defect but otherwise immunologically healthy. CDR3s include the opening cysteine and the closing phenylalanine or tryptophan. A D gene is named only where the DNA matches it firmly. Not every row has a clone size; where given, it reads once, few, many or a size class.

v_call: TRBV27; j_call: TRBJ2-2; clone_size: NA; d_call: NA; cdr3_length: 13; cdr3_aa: CASSLGYTGELFF; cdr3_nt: TGTGCCAGCAGTCTGGGGTACACCGGGGAGCTGTTTTTT
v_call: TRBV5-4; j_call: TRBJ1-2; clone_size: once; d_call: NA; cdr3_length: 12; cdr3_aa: CASSRDNYGYTF; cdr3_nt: TGTGCCAGCTCCCGGGACAACTATGGCTACACCTTC
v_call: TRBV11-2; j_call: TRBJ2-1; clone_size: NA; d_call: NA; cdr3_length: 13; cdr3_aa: CASSSGGWREQFF; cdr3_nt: TGTGCCAGCAGCTCAGGTGGGTGGAGGGAGCAGTTCTTC
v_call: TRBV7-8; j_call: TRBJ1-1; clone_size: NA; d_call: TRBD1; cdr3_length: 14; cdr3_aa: CASSPRQGGTEAFF; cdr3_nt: TGTGCCAGCAGCCCACGACAGGGAGGGACTGAAGCTTTCTTT
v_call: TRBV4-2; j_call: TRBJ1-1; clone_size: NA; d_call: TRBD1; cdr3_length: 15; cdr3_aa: CASSQGRDRGRWAFF; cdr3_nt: TGTGCCAGCAGCCAGGGACGGGACAGGGGGCGTTGGGCTTTCTTT
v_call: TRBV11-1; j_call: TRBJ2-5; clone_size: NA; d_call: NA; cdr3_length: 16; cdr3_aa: CASSLGRSGREETQYF; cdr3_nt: TGTGCCAGCAGCTTAGGTCGGTCGGGGCGGGAAGAGACCCAGTACTTC
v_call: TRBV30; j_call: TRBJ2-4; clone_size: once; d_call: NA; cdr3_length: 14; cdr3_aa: CAWNPSSTKNIQYF; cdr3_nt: TGTGCCTGGAACCCTAGCAGTACCAAAAACATTCAGTACTTC
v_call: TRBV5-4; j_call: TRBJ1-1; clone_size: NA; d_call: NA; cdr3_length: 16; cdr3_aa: CASSLGLNSLNTEAFF; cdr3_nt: TGTGCCAGCAGCTTGGGGTTGAACAGTTTGAACACTGAAGCTTTCTTT
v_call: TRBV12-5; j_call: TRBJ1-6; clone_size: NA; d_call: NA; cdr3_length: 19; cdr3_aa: CASGSSGASAGLYNSPLHF; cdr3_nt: TGTGCTAGTGGTTCCTCGGGGGCGTCTGCGGGTTTATATAATTCACCCCTCCACTTT
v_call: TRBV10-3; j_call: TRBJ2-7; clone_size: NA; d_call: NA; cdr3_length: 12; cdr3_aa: CAISERGREQYF; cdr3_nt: TGTGCCATCAGTGAGCGGGGCAGGGAGCAGTACTTC
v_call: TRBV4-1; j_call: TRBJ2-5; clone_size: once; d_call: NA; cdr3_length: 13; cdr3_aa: CASSQALVETQYF; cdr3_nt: TGCGCCAGCAGCCAAGCCCTTGTGGAGACCCAGTACTTC
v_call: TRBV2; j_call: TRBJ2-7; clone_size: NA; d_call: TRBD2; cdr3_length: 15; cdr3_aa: CASRPLAGGTYEQYF; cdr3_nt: TGTGCCAGCAGGCCACTAGCGGGGGGGACCTACGAGCAGTACTTC
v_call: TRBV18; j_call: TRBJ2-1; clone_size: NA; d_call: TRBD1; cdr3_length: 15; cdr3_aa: CASSPGQGAHNEQFF; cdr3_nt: TGTGCCAGCTCACCAGGACAGGGGGCGCACAATGAGCAGTTCTTC
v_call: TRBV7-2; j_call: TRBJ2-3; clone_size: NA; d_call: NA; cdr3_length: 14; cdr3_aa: CASSFEKSTDTQYF; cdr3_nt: TGTGCCAGCAGCTTCGAAAAGTCCACAGATACGCAGTATTTT
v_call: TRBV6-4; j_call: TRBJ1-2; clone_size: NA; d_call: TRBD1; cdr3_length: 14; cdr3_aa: CASRKHTGADGYTF; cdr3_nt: TGTGCCAGCAGAAAACATACAGGGGCCGATGGCTACACCTTC
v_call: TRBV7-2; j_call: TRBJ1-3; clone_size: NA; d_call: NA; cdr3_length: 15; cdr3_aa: CASSPGRLSGNTIYF; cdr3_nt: TGTGCCAGCAGCCCCGGAAGACTCTCTGGAAACACCATATATTTT
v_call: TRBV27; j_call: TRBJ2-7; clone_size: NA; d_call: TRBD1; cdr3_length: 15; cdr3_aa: CASSLGTGGSYEQYF; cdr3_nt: TGTGCCAGCAGTTTAGGGACAGGGGGCTCCTACGAGCAGTACTTC
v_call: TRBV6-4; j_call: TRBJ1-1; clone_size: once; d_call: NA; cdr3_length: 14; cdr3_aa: CASSPEGGESEAFF; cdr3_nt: TGTGCCAGCAGCCCCGAGGGGGGAGAGTCTGAAGCTTTCTTT
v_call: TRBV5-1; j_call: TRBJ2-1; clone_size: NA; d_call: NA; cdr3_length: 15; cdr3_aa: CASSAAGSRGNEQFF; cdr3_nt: TGCGCCAGCAGTGCGGCCGGGTCGAGGGGCAATGAGCAGTTCTTC
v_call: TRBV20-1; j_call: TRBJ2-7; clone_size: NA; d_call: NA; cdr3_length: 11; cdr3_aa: CSARQESEQYF; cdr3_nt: TGCAGTGCTCGACAGGAAAGCGAGCAGTACTTC
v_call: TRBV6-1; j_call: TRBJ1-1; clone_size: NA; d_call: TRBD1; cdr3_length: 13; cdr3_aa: CATRQGMNTEAFF; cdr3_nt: TGTGCCACCCGACAGGGTATGAACACTGAAGCTTTCTTT
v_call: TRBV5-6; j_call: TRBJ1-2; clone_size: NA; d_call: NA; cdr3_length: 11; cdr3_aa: CASSLNYGYTF; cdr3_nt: TGTGCCAGCAGCCTAAACTATGGCTACACCTTC
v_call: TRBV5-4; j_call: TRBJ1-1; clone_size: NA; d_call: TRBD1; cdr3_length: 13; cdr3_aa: CASSFDRDTEAFF; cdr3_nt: TGTGCCAGCAGCTTTGACAGGGACACTGAAGCTTTCTTT
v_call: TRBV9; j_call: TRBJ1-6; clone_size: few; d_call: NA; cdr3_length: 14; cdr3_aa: CASSVGSGNSPLHF; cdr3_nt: TGTGCCAGCAGCGTAGGATCCGGGAATTCACCCCTCCACTTT
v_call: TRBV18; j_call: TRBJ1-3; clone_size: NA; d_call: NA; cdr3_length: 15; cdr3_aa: CASSPPQGQANTIYF; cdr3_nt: TGTGCCAGCTCACCACCGCAAGGACAAGCAAACACCATATATTTT
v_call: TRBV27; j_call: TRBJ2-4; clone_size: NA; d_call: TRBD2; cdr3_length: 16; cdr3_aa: CASSPHFGGAKNIQYF; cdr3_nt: TGTGCCAGCAGTCCCCATTTCGGGGGGGCCAAAAACATTCAGTACTTC
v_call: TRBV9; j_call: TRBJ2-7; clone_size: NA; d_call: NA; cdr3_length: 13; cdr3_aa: CASSDAGKAEQYF; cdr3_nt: TGTGCCAGCAGCGATGCGGGTAAGGCGGAGCAGTACTTC
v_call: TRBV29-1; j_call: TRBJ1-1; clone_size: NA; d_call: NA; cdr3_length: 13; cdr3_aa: CSVEEAMNTEAFF; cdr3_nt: TGCAGCGTTGAGGAGGCAATGAACACTGAAGCTTTCTTT
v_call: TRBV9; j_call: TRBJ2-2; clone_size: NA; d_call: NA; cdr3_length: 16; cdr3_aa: CASSVVAGSNTGELFF; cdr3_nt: TGTGCCAGCAGCGTAGTGGCAGGGTCGAACACCGGGGAGCTGTTTTTT
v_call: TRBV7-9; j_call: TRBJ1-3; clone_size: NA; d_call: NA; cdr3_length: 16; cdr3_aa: CASSPRRGTTGNTIYF; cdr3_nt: TGTGCCAGCAGCCCGCGGAGGGGAACGACTGGAAACACCATATATTTT
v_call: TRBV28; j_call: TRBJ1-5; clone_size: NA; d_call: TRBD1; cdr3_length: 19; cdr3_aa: CASSRLGQGRGYSNQPQHF; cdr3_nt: TGTGCCAGCAGCCGACTCGGACAGGGCCGGGGATATAGCAATCAGCCCCAGCATTTT
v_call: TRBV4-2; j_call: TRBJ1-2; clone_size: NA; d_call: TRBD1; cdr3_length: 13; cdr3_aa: CASSLQGRGGYTF; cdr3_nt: TGTGCCAGCAGCCTACAGGGGCGAGGGGGCTACACCTTC
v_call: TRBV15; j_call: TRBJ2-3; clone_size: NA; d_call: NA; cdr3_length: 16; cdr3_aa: CATSGPGVKVTDTQYF; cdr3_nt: TGTGCCACCAGCGGTCCCGGGGTAAAGGTCACAGATACGCAGTATTTT
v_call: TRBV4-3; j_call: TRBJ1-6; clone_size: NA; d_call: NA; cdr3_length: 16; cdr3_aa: CASSLDRSSYNSPLHF; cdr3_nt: TGCGCCAGCAGCCTCGACCGGAGCTCCTATAATTCACCCCTCCACTTT
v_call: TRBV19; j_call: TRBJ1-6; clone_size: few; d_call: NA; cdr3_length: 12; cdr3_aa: CASSIMGSPLHF; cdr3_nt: TGTGCCAGTAGTATTATGGGTTCACCCCTCCACTTT
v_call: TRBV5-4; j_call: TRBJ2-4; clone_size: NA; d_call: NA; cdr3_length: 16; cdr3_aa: CASSSAGDLVKNIQYF; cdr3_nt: TGTGCCAGCAGCTCAGCCGGTGACCTAGTCAAAAACATTCAGTACTTC
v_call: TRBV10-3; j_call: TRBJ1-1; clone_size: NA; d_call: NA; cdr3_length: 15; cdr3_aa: CAISESGVGNTEAFF; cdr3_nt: TGTGCCATCAGTGAGTCGGGAGTGGGGAACACTGAAGCTTTCTTT
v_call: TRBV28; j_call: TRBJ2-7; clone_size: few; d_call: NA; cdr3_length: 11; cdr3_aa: CASRTGYEQYF; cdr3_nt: TGTGCCAGCAGGACAGGCTACGAGCAGTACTTC
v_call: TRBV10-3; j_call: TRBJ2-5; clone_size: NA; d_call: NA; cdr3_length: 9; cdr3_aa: CAAGETQYF; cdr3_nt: TGTGCCGCCGGAGAGACCCAGTACTTC
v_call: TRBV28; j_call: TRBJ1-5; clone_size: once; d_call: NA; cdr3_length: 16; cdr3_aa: CASSPGADGYHQPQHF; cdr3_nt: TGTGCCAGCAGCCCAGGCGCGGACGGCTATCATCAGCCCCAGCATTTT
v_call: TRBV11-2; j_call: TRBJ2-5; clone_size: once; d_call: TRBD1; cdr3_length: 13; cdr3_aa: CASRRTGGETQYF; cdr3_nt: TGTGCCAGCAGGAGGACAGGGGGGGAGACCCAGTACTTC
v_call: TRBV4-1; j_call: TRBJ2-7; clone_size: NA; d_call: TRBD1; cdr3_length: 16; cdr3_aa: CASSQAVVGTGIEQYF; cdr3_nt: TGCGCCAGCAGCCAAGCGGTAGTAGGGACAGGGATCGAGCAGTACTTC
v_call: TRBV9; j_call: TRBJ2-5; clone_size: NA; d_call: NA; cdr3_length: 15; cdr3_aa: CASSARDFPQETQYF; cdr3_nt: TGTGCCAGCAGCGCCCGGGACTTTCCTCAAGAGACCCAGTACTTC
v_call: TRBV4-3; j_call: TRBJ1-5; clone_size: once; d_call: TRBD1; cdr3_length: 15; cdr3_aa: CASSQDRGSNQPQHF; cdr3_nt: TGCGCCAGCAGCCAAGACAGGGGGAGCAATCAGCCCCAGCATTTT